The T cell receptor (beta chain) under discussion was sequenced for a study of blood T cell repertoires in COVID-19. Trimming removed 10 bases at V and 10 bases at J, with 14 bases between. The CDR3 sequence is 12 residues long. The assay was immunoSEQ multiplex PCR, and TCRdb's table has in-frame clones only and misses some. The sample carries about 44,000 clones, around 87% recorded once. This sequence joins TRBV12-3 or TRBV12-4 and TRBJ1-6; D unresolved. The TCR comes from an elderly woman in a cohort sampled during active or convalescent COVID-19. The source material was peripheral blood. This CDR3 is CATAEGGSPLHF. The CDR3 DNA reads TGTGCCACAGCAGAAGGAGGATCACCCCTCCACTTT.